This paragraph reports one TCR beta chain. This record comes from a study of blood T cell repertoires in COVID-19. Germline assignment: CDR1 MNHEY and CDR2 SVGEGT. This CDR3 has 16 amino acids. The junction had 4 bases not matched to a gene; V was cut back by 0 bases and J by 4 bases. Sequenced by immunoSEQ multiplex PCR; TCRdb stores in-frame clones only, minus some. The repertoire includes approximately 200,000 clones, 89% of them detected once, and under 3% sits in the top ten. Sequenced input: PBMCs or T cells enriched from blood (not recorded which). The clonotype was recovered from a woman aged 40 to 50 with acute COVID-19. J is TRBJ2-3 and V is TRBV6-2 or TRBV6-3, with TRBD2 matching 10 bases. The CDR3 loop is CASSYSLAGVPDTQYF. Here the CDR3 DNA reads TGTGCCAGCAGTTACTCGCTAGCGGGGGTTCCAGATACGCAGTATTTT.